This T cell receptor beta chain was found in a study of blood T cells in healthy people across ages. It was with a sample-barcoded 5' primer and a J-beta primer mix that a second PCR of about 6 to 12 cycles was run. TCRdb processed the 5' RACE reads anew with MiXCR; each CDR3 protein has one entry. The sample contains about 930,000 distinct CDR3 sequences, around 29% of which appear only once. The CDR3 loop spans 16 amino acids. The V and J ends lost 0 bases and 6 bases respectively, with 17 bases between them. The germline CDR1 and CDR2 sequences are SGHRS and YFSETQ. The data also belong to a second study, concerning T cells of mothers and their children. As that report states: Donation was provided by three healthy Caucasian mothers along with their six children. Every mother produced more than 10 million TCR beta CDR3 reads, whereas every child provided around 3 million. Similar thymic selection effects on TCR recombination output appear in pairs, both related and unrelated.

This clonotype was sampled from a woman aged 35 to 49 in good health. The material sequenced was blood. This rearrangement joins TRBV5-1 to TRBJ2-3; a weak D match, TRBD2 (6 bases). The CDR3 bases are TGCGCCAGCAGCTTGGCCCGGCGGGGCCCCGGGGATACGCAGTATTTT. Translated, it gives CASSLARRGPGDTQYF.